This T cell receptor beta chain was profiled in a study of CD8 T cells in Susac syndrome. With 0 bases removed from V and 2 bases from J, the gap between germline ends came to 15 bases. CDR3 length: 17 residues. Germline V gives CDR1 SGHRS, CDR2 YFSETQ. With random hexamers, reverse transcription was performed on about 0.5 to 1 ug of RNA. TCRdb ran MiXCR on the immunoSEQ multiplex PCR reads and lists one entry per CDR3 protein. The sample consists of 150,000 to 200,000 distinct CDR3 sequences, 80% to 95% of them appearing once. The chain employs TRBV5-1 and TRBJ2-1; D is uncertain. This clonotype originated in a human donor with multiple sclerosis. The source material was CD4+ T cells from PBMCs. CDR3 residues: CASSLVARSLPYNEQFF. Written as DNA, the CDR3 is TGCGCCAGCAGCTTGGTTGCGCGGAGCCTACCCTACAATGAGCAGTTCTTC. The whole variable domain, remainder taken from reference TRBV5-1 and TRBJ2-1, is KAGVTQTPRYLIKTRGQQVTLSCSPISGHRSVSWYQQTPGQGLQFLFEYFSETQRNKGNFPGRFSGRQFSNSRSEMNVSTLELGDSALYLCASSLVARSLPYNEQFFGPGTRLTVL.